The clone carrying this TCR beta chain has more than one count but fewer than ten. Only in-frame clones appear in the TCRdb table, and some are missing; sequencing was by immunoSEQ multiplex PCR. The table records about 92,000 clones, roughly 78% of them present only once. This entry belongs to a study of control samples from healthy donors and cancer patients. The source of this sequence is a woman aged 55-69 years in good health. The sample was blood.

CDR3 residues: CASSQNSAREQYF. CDR3 bases: TGTGCCAGCTCCCAGAACTCTGCTAGAGAGCAGTACTTC. The chain joins TRBV18 to TRBJ2-7; D unclear. The CDR3 runs to 13 residues. Germline V gives CDR1 KGHSH, CDR2 LQKENI. V lost 6 bases to trimming and J lost 7 bases, with 16 bases between them.